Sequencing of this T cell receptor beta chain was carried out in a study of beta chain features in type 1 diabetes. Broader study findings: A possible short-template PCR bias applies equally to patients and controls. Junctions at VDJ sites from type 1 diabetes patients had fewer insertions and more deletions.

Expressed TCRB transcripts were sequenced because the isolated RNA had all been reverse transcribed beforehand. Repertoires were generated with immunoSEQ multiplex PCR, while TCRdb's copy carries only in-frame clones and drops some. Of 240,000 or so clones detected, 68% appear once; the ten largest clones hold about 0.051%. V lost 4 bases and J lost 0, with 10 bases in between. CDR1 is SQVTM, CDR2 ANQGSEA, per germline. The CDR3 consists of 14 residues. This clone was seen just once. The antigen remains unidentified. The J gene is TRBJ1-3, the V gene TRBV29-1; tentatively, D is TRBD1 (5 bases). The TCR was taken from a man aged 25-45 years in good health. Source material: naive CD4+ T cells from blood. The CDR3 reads CSVAGLLSGNTIYF. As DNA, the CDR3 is TGCAGCGTTGCGGGGCTTCTCTCTGGAAACACCATATATTTT.